This is a list of T cell receptor beta chains from one sample in a study of shared clonotypes between healthy human individuals. The method was immunoSEQ multiplex PCR; TCRdb's version includes in-frame clones alone and lacks a portion of them. The table shows about 2.1 million clones, with about 93% occurring only once. Sequencing was performed on naive CD8+ T cells from PBMCs. The receptors derive from a man between 18 and 35 years old in good health. Some clones in this sample may be carry-over from other donors' samples. Both conserved end residues are part of each CDR3. The order of the fields is J gene, clone size, V gene, D gene, CDR3 DNA, CDR3 protein. The D gene is left open where the match is weak. The size entry is marked missing in some rows and otherwise reads once, few, many or a size class.

J: TRBJ2-7; size: .; V: TRBV28; D: .; DNA: TGTGCCAGCAGTTGGGCGTCCTACGAGCAGTACTTC; CDR3: CASSWASYEQYF
J: TRBJ1-1; size: .; V: TRBV7-9; D: TRBD1; DNA: TGTGCCAGCAGCTTCGACAGGGGTGAAGCTTTCTTT; CDR3: CASSFDRGEAFF
J: TRBJ2-7; size: .; V: TRBV29-1; D: TRBD2; DNA: TGCAGCGTTGAAGGACTAGCGGCGTCCTACGAGCAGTACTTC; CDR3: CSVEGLAASYEQYF
J: TRBJ2-3; size: .; V: TRBV4-3; D: .; DNA: TGCGCCAGCAGCCAGCACAGAGTCGAGGGTACGCAGTATTTT; CDR3: CASSQHRVEGTQYF
J: TRBJ1-2; size: .; V: TRBV29-1; D: TRBD1; DNA: TGCAGCGCCAAAACCGGGACAGGGGCCTTTTTGGGCTATGGCTACACCTTC; CDR3: CSAKTGTGAFLGYGYTF
J: TRBJ1-1; size: .; V: TRBV27; D: .; DNA: TGTGCCAGCAGTTTATCGTGGGTCACTGAAGCTTTCTTT; CDR3: CASSLSWVTEAFF
J: TRBJ2-7; size: .; V: TRBV28; D: TRBD1; DNA: TGTGCCAGCAGTAGGGGACAGGCGTACGAGCAGTACTTC; CDR3: CASSRGQAYEQYF
J: TRBJ1-2; size: few; V: TRBV6-5; D: .; DNA: TGTGCCAGCAGCTACGCGGAGTCTAACTATGGCTACACCTTC; CDR3: CASSYAESNYGYTF
J: TRBJ2-1; size: once; V: TRBV6-6; D: TRBD2; DNA: TGTGCCAGCCGGAGCGGGAGATCTCTGTATGAGCAGTTCTTC; CDR3: CASRSGRSLYEQFF
J: TRBJ2-7; size: .; V: TRBV4-3; D: .; DNA: TGCGCCAGCAGCCCAGAGGGACGTAGTTCCTACGAGCAGTACTTC; CDR3: CASSPEGRSSYEQYF
J: TRBJ2-2; size: .; V: TRBV7-6; D: TRBD2; DNA: TGTGCCAGCAGCCCCCTAGCGGGAGTGGCCAGGGAGCTGTTTTTT; CDR3: CASSPLAGVARELFF
J: TRBJ1-4; size: .; V: TRBV6-1; D: .; DNA: TGTGCCAGCAGTGAAGCGGGTACGTGGTTTCAGGAAAAACTGTTTTTT; CDR3: CASSEAGTWFQEKLFF
J: TRBJ2-7; size: .; V: TRBV7-8; D: TRBD2; DNA: TGTGCCAGCAGCTTAGTAAGCGCGGGAGTAGGCGAGCAGTACTTC; CDR3: CASSLVSAGVGEQYF
J: TRBJ2-5; size: .; V: TRBV5-1; D: .; DNA: TGCGCCAGCAGCCTCGGAACCGCAGATCAAGAGACCCAGTACTTC; CDR3: CASSLGTADQETQYF
J: TRBJ2-5; size: .; V: TRBV14; D: TRBD2; DNA: TGTGCCAGCAGCCAACTAGCGGGAGGATATTGGGAGACCCAGTACTTC; CDR3: CASSQLAGGYWETQYF
J: TRBJ2-7; size: .; V: TRBV4-1; D: .; DNA: TGCGCCAGCAGCCAGGGCCGACAGTTACCCTACGAGCAGTACTTC; CDR3: CASSQGRQLPYEQYF
J: TRBJ2-4; size: .; V: TRBV2; D: TRBD2; DNA: TGTGCCAGCAGTGATACGGGGGGGCAGTACTTC; CDR3: CASSDTGGQYF
J: TRBJ2-3; size: .; V: TRBV27; D: TRBD2; DNA: TGTGCCAGCAGTTTAATCTGGTTCGGGTCTAGCGGGAGAAATACGCAGTATTTT; CDR3: CASSLIWFGSSGRNTQYF
J: TRBJ1-2; size: .; V: TRBV27; D: .; DNA: TGTGCCAGCAGACAGGGAGGCTATGGCTACACCTTC; CDR3: CASRQGGYGYTF
J: TRBJ1-2; size: few; V: TRBV28; D: .; DNA: TGTGCCAGCAGTCCCCGGGCAGGGCCAGATGGCTACACCTTC; CDR3: CASSPRAGPDGYTF
J: TRBJ2-3; size: .; V: TRBV2; D: .; DNA: TGTGCCAGCAGCGAAGGGGCGCGATATACGCAGTATTTT; CDR3: CASSEGARYTQYF
J: TRBJ2-7; size: once; V: TRBV5-5; D: TRBD2; DNA: TGTGCCAGCAGCCCCTGGCGGGGGAGCTCCTACGAGCAGTACTTC; CDR3: CASSPWRGSSYEQYF
J: TRBJ1-1; size: .; V: TRBV4-3; D: .; DNA: TGCGCCAGCAGCCAAGATGTGCGGGTGGCCGACACTGAAGCTTTCTTT; CDR3: CASSQDVRVADTEAFF
J: TRBJ2-1; size: .; V: TRBV29-1; D: TRBD2; DNA: TGCAGCGTTGAAGGGAGAGCGGGAGGGAACTCCTACAATGAGCAGTTCTTC; CDR3: CSVEGRAGGNSYNEQFF
J: TRBJ1-1; size: few; V: TRBV7-9; D: .; DNA: TGTGCCAGCAGCCCCCTGGGAACCCCCATGAACACTGAAGCTTTCTTT; CDR3: CASSPLGTPMNTEAFF
J: TRBJ2-3; size: .; V: TRBV7-8; D: TRBD2; DNA: TGTGCCAGCAGCTTAGGGACTCTCGGACTAGCCGAGGATACGCAGTATTTT; CDR3: CASSLGTLGLAEDTQYF
J: TRBJ2-1; size: .; V: TRBV2; D: TRBD1; DNA: TGTGCCAGCAGTGATTCCGGGACAGGGGGCTATCAGGAGCAGTTCTTC; CDR3: CASSDSGTGGYQEQFF
J: TRBJ1-2; size: .; V: TRBV29-1; D: .; DNA: TGCAGCGTCCCCTCGGGAAACTATGGCTACACCTTC; CDR3: CSVPSGNYGYTF
J: TRBJ2-7; size: .; V: TRBV19; D: TRBD1; DNA: TGTGCCAGTAGTACGGATGGGACAGCCTCCTACGAGCAGTACTTC; CDR3: CASSTDGTASYEQYF
J: TRBJ2-2; size: .; V: TRBV6-6; D: .; DNA: TGTGCCAGCAACTGGGGCGGGGAGCTGTTTTTT; CDR3: CASNWGGELFF
J: TRBJ2-1; size: .; V: TRBV7-3; D: TRBD2; DNA: TGTGCCAGCAGCGACGGACTAGCGGGACATACCTACAATGAGCAGTTCTTC; CDR3: CASSDGLAGHTYNEQFF
J: TRBJ2-1; size: .; V: TRBV27; D: .; DNA: TGTGCCAGCAGCCCTTCTGGTGGGGCTGTGAGGAATGAGCAGTTCTTC; CDR3: CASSPSGGAVRNEQFF
J: TRBJ2-7; size: .; V: TRBV10-2; D: .; DNA: TGCGCCAGCAGTGAGCCGGCCCTGGCACTAGTCTCCTACGAGCAGTACTTC; CDR3: CASSEPALALVSYEQYF
J: TRBJ1-1; size: .; V: TRBV7-8; D: .; DNA: TGTGCCAGCAGCTTAGCAGATAGCGCTGAAGCTTTCTTT; CDR3: CASSLADSAEAFF
J: TRBJ2-7; size: .; V: TRBV5-1; D: TRBD2; DNA: TGCGCCAGCAGCCCGTGGACTAGCGGGTCCTACGAGCAGTACTTC; CDR3: CASSPWTSGSYEQYF
J: TRBJ2-7; size: .; V: TRBV18; D: .; DNA: TGTGCCAGCTCAAGGCGGGCCAGGCCCTACGAGCAGTACTTC; CDR3: CASSRRARPYEQYF
J: TRBJ2-5; size: once; V: TRBV7-9; D: .; DNA: TGTGCCAGCAGCTTAGCCAGAGCCCAAGAGACCCAGTACTTC; CDR3: CASSLARAQETQYF
J: TRBJ2-1; size: .; V: TRBV4-1; D: TRBD2; DNA: TGCGCCAGCAGCCAAGGAGAGCGGGGGGCTTACAATGAGCAGTTCTTC; CDR3: CASSQGERGAYNEQFF
J: TRBJ1-1; size: .; V: TRBV27; D: .; DNA: TGTGCCAGCAGTACCATTCCCCCGTCCGAATTTGAAGCTTTCTTT; CDR3: CASSTIPPSEFEAFF
J: TRBJ2-7; size: .; V: TRBV27; D: .; DNA: TGTGCCAGCAGTTTCCGTGGCAGCTCCTACGAGCAGTACTTC; CDR3: CASSFRGSSYEQYF
J: TRBJ2-2; size: .; V: TRBV5-4; D: TRBD2; DNA: TGTGCCAGCAGCTTGGGGCGGGAGGGCACCGGGGAGCTGTTTTTT; CDR3: CASSLGREGTGELFF
J: TRBJ2-2; size: .; V: TRBV7-3; D: .; DNA: TGTGCCAGCAGCTTATCTCGGTCCGGGGAGCTGTTTTTT; CDR3: CASSLSRSGELFF
J: TRBJ2-1; size: .; V: TRBV25-1; D: .; DNA: TGTGCCAGCAGTGAAGGAGTATTAAACCATGAGCAGTTCTTC; CDR3: CASSEGVLNHEQFF
J: TRBJ1-5; size: once; V: TRBV19; D: .; DNA: TGTGCCAGTAGTCCTCTCCGGTGGGACATTCAGAAGGCCCAGCATTTT; CDR3: CASSPLRWDIQKAQHF
J: TRBJ2-3; size: .; V: TRBV28; D: .; DNA: TGTGCCAGCAGTTTAAGGCGACGGACGAGCACAGATACGCAGTATTTT; CDR3: CASSLRRRTSTDTQYF
J: TRBJ2-1; size: .; V: TRBV28; D: TRBD2; DNA: TGTGCCAGCAGAACCAAGCGGGAGGCCAACAATGAGCAGTTCTTC; CDR3: CASRTKREANNEQFF
J: TRBJ2-1; size: .; V: TRBV6-5; D: TRBD2; DNA: TGTGCCAGCAGTTACGGGATAGCGGGGTACAATGAGCAGTTCTTC; CDR3: CASSYGIAGYNEQFF
J: TRBJ2-7; size: once; V: TRBV5-8; D: .; DNA: TGTGCCAGCAGCTTGTTCGGCGGGAAAAACTACGAGCAGTACTTC; CDR3: CASSLFGGKNYEQYF
J: TRBJ2-1; size: .; V: TRBV7-9; D: .; DNA: TGTGCCAGCAGCCCCCCCCGGTACAATGAGCAGTTCTTC; CDR3: CASSPPRYNEQFF
J: TRBJ2-1; size: .; V: TRBV7-9; D: .; DNA: TGTGCCAGCAGCTCAACTAGAGAGCAGTTCTTC; CDR3: CASSSTREQFF
J: TRBJ2-2; size: .; V: TRBV9; D: TRBD1; DNA: TGTGCCAGCAGCGTAGTGAGTTCGGGACAGCTTAACACCGGGGAGCTGTTTTTT; CDR3: CASSVVSSGQLNTGELFF
J: TRBJ1-1; size: .; V: TRBV6-5; D: .; DNA: TGTGCCAGCAGTTATGGTGGGGATACTGAAGCTTTCTTT; CDR3: CASSYGGDTEAFF
J: TRBJ2-1; size: .; V: TRBV13; D: TRBD2; DNA: TGTGCCAGCAGCTCCGGAAACCCGGGACTAGCGAGTAAACAGGACGATGAGCAGTTCTTC; CDR3: CASSSGNPGLASKQDDEQFF
J: TRBJ2-5; size: .; V: TRBV14; D: .; DNA: TGTGCCAGCAGCCAAGTCAGTGGGAGAATCCAAGAGACCCAGTACTTC; CDR3: CASSQVSGRIQETQYF
J: TRBJ2-3; size: .; V: TRBV7-3; D: .; DNA: TGTGCCAGCAGCTTAAGGGCGGGTGGGAGCACAGATACGCAGTATTTT; CDR3: CASSLRAGGSTDTQYF
J: TRBJ2-7; size: .; V: TRBV30; D: .; DNA: TGTGCCTGGGGAACAGACCATTACCCCTCCTACGAGCAGTACTTC; CDR3: CAWGTDHYPSYEQYF
J: TRBJ2-2; size: few; V: TRBV10-2; D: .; DNA: TGCGCCAGCAGTGAGAGCCGGGAGCTGTTTTTT; CDR3: CASSESRELFF
J: TRBJ2-1; size: .; V: TRBV28; D: .; DNA: TGTGCCAGCAGTTTATCAAGGAGAAAGGACCACAATGAGCAGTTCTTC; CDR3: CASSLSRRKDHNEQFF
J: TRBJ1-5; size: .; V: TRBV6-1; D: .; DNA: TGTGCCAGCAGGACGGACATTAGCAATCAGCCCCAGCATTTT; CDR3: CASRTDISNQPQHF